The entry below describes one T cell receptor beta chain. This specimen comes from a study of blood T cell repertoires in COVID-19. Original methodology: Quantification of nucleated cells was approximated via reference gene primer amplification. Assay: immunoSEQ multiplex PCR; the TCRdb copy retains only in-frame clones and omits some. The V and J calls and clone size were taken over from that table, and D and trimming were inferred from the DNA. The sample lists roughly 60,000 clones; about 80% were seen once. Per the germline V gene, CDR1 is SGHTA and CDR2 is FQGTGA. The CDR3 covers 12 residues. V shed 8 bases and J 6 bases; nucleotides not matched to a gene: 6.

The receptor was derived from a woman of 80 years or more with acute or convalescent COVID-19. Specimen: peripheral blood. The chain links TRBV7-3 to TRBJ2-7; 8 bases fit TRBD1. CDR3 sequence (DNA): TGTGCCAGCGGACAGGGTAGGGGCGAGCAGTACTTC. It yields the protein CASGQGRGEQYF.